This T cell receptor beta chain emerged from a study of blood T cell repertoires in COVID-19. Overall study: The origin of the acute and convalescent COVID-19 samples was the United States, Italy and Spain. PBMCs, B-cell-depleted T cells, or T cells provided the cDNA or gDNA that made up the material.

This clone has only one observation. TCRdb keeps only in-frame clones here, not all; method: immunoSEQ multiplex PCR. This sample has about 220,000 clones; almost 90% occur once, and the top ten carry around 15%. The germline V gene has CDR1 SGHRS and CDR2 YFSETQ. V was clipped by 4 bases and J by 8 bases; unmatched bases: 5. CDR3 size: 12 residues. Enrollees, roughly 18 to 89 years old, lived in 25 or so US areas. Participant-given clinical history determined each cohort assignment. The TCR sequence derives from a woman aged 45-65 years with acute COVID-19. The chain links TRBV5-1 to TRBJ1-1; TRBD1 aligns across 7 bases. Sequencing was performed on PBMCs or T cells enriched from blood (not recorded which). Here the CDR3 reads CASSLGTVEAFF. The CDR3 nucleotides read TGCGCCAGCAGCCTGGGGACAGTAGAAGCTTTCTTT.